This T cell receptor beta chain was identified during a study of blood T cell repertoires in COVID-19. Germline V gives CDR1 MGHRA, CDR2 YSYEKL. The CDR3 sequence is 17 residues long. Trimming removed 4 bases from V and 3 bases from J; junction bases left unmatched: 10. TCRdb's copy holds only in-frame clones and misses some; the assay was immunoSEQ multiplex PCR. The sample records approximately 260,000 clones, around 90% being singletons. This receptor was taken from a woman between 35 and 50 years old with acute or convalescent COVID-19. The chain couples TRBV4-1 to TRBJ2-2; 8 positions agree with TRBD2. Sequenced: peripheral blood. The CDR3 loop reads CASSPRPGGIDTGELFF. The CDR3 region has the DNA TGCGCCAGCAGCCCTAGGCCGGGGGGGATCGACACCGGGGAGCTGTTTTTT.